This is a list of T cell receptor beta chains from one sample in a study of blood T cells in healthy people across ages. TCRdb ran MiXCR on the 5' RACE reads and lists one entry per CDR3 protein. The sample carries around 1,700,000 distinct CDR3 sequences, over 25% recorded once. The sequencing input was blood. The receptors here all came from a young woman in good health. The CDR3 runs from the conserved cysteine through the conserved F or W. Each record gives: V gene, J gene, clone size, D gene, CDR3 DNA, CDR3 protein. D genes are given only for firm matches. Rows may omit the clone size; those that give it use once, few, many or a size class.

V: TRBV7-7
J: TRBJ2-1
size: many
D: TRBD1
DNA: TGTGCCAGCAGCCCCTCGGTGGGGACAGGGGCCTACAATGAGCAGTTCTTC
CDR3: CASSPSVGTGAYNEQFF

V: TRBV3-1
J: TRBJ2-3
size: once
D: .
DNA: TGTGCCAGCAGCCAAGGATCCCCGGCAGATACGCAGTATTTT
CDR3: CASSQGSPADTQYF

V: TRBV5-1
J: TRBJ2-7
size: once
D: .
DNA: TGCGCCAGCAGCTCTCGCCCTAAGGGGTCCTACGAGCAGTACTTC
CDR3: CASSSRPKGSYEQYF

V: TRBV7-9
J: TRBJ2-3
size: many
D: .
DNA: TGTGCCAGCAGCTCGGTGGGTACGCAGTATTTT
CDR3: CASSSVGTQYF

V: TRBV20-1
J: TRBJ2-3
size: .
D: TRBD2
DNA: TGCAGTGTTACGGATGCGGGAGGAACAGATACGCAGTATTTT
CDR3: CSVTDAGGTDTQYF

V: TRBV7-2
J: TRBJ2-2
size: few
D: TRBD1
DNA: TGTGCCAGCAGCTTCAGGACAGGGGTGAACGGGGAGCTGTTTTTT
CDR3: CASSFRTGVNGELFF

V: TRBV11-2
J: TRBJ2-7
size: .
D: TRBD2
DNA: TGTGCCAGCAGCTTAGATCCGGGGGGCGAGCAGTACTTC
CDR3: CASSLDPGGEQYF

V: TRBV18
J: TRBJ2-6
size: .
D: .
DNA: TGTGCCAGCTCACCACCGGCCGGAACCTCTGGGGCCAACGTCCTGACTTTC
CDR3: CASSPPAGTSGANVLTF

V: TRBV29-1
J: TRBJ1-2
size: .
D: .
DNA: TGCAGCGTTCGGGTGACGGAAAACTATGGCTACACCTTC
CDR3: CSVRVTENYGYTF

V: TRBV20-1
J: TRBJ1-4
size: .
D: TRBD1
DNA: TGCAGTGCTGACCCCGACAGGGGTGAAAAACTGTTTTTT
CDR3: CSADPDRGEKLFF

V: TRBV15
J: TRBJ1-1
size: few
D: TRBD1
DNA: TGTGCCACCAGCAGGACGTCCCAGGGGGCGATTGAAGCTTTCTTT
CDR3: CATSRTSQGAIEAFF

V: TRBV12-3/TRBV12-4
J: TRBJ1-2
size: few
D: TRBD1
DNA: TGTGCCAGCAGTTTCGGGACAGGGGGCTACACCTTC
CDR3: CASSFGTGGYTF

V: TRBV7-9
J: TRBJ2-7
size: .
D: .
DNA: TGTGCCAGCAGCCAAGTAGGGAGCAGTAGCTCCTACGAGCAGTACTTC
CDR3: CASSQVGSSSSYEQYF

V: TRBV7-9
J: TRBJ2-1
size: .
D: TRBD2
DNA: TGTGCCAGCAGCCAAACTAGCGGGAGGGCGGATCGTAACAATGAGCAGTTCTTC
CDR3: CASSQTSGRADRNNEQFF

V: TRBV27
J: TRBJ2-7
size: .
D: TRBD1
DNA: TGTGCCAGCAGTTTTGGCCACCCGGGACAGGGCCGCTACGAGCAGTACTTC
CDR3: CASSFGHPGQGRYEQYF

V: TRBV7-8
J: TRBJ2-1
size: few
D: TRBD2
DNA: TGTGCCAGCAGCTTACGAACTAGCGGTTTCAATGAGCAGTTCTTC
CDR3: CASSLRTSGFNEQFF

V: TRBV20-1
J: TRBJ1-3
size: .
D: .
DNA: TGCAGTGCCGGAGGAGCTGGAAACACCATATATTTT
CDR3: CSAGGAGNTIYF

V: TRBV14
J: TRBJ2-3
size: few
D: .
DNA: TGTGCCAGCAGCCAAGAGACTAAGGCAGATACGCAGTATTTT
CDR3: CASSQETKADTQYF

V: TRBV12-3/TRBV12-4
J: TRBJ2-1
size: .
D: TRBD1
DNA: TGTGCCAGCAGTGGACAGGGATCATCCTACAATAAGCAGTTCTTC
CDR3: CASSGQGSSYNKQFF

V: TRBV5-1
J: TRBJ1-2
size: many
D: .
DNA: TGCGCCAGCAGCTTGGACTCAGGGAACTATGGCTACACCTTC
CDR3: CASSLDSGNYGYTF

V: TRBV12-3/TRBV12-4
J: TRBJ2-3
size: many
D: .
DNA: TGTGCCAGCACCAGAAGGGCCCCCGATACGCAGTATTTT
CDR3: CASTRRAPDTQYF

V: TRBV5-1
J: TRBJ1-4
size: .
D: .
DNA: TGCGCCAGCAGCACCACGGACGGCGGTAGGGGAAAACTGTTTTTT
CDR3: CASSTTDGGRGKLFF

V: TRBV5-1
J: TRBJ2-7
size: .
D: .
DNA: TGCGCCAGCAGCGTGTACGCGCGCTACGAGCAGTACTTC
CDR3: CASSVYARYEQYF

V: TRBV10-3
J: TRBJ2-5
size: .
D: .
DNA: TGTGCCATCAGTGGGAATAACAATGAGCAGTACTTC
CDR3: CAISGNNNEQYF